This T cell receptor (beta chain) is from a study of beta chain features in type 1 diabetes. Whole-study context: Healthy donors and patients had similar age, gender and cell yields.

Study observations and caveats: Type 1 diabetes patients had fewer VDJ junction insertions and more deletions. PCR might preferentially amplify shorter templates, equally in patients and controls. Type 1 diabetes patients showed a moderate but significant shortening of TCRB CDR3s in all four CD4+ subsets.

Of the isolated RNA, all was reverse transcribed, and so the sequenced material was expressed TCRB transcripts. Method: immunoSEQ multiplex PCR; TCRdb's copy keeps in-frame clones and lacks some. Of some 160,000 clones listed, approximately 9% are singletons. With regard to this clone: What it recognizes is unknown.

The CDR3 extends over 17 amino acids. J lost 4 bases, V lost 3 bases, and 12 bases had no gene match. Germline V lookup: CDR1 SGHVS, CDR2 FQNEAQ. Post-sort purity exceeded 95% for all sorted populations. The rearrangement joins TRBV7-8 to TRBJ2-7; the match to TRBD1 covers 10 bases. Sequencing input: central memory CD4+ T cells from blood. This receptor was taken from a woman aged 18 to 35 with type 1 diabetes. CDR3 residues: CASSFSTLPGQGYEQYF. The DNA of the CDR3 is TGTGCCAGCAGCTTCTCTACCCTTCCGGGACAGGGGTACGAGCAGTACTTC.